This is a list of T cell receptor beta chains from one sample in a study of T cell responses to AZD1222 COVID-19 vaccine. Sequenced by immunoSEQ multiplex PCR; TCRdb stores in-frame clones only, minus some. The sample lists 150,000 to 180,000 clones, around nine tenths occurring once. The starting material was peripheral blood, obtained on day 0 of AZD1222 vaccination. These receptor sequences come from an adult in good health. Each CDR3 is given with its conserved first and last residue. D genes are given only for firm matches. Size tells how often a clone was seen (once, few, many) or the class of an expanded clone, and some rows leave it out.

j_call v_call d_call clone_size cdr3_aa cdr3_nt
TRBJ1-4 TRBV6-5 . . CASSYHDSEKLFF TGTGCCAGCAGTTACCACGACAGCGAAAAACTGTTTTTT
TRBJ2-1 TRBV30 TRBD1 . CAWTTTHTGGFYNEQFF TGTGCCTGGACCACCACACACACAGGGGGCTTTTACAATGAGCAGTTCTTC
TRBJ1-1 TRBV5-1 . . CASSSSFSGTEAFF TGCGCCAGCAGCTCGTCGTTTTCGGGCACTGAAGCTTTCTTT
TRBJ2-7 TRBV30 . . CAWGTVNEQYF TGTGCCTGGGGGACTGTCAACGAGCAGTACTTC
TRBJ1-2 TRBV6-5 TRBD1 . CASSYSGLGQGYGYTF TGTGCCAGCAGTTACTCGGGACTGGGACAGGGGTATGGCTACACCTTC
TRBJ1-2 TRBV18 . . CASSPTVPINYGYTF TGTGCCAGCTCACCAACCGTCCCGATTAACTATGGCTACACCTTC
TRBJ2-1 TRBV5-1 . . CASRVFASVHEQFF TGCGCCAGCAGGGTTTTCGCGTCGGTCCATGAGCAGTTCTTC
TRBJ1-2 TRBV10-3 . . CAITPTDANYGYTF TGTGCCATCACTCCGACAGACGCTAACTATGGCTACACCTTC
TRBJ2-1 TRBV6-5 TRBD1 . CASSQRQGASEQFF TGTGCCAGCAGCCAAAGACAGGGGGCTAGTGAGCAGTTCTTC
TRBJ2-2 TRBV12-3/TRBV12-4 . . CASTHRVGELFF TGTGCCAGCACCCACAGGGTGGGGGAGCTGTTTTTT
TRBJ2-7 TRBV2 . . CASSNPPPAFYEQYF TGTGCCAGCAGTAACCCTCCACCCGCCTTTTACGAGCAGTACTTC
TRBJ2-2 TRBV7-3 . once CASRPPGGAIGTGELFF TGTGCCAGCAGGCCCCCCGGGGGAGCGATAGGGACCGGGGAGCTGTTTTTT
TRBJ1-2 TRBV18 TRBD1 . CASSLGQALYGYTF TGTGCCAGCTCACTCGGACAGGCTCTCTATGGCTACACCTTC
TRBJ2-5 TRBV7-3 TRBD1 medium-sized CASSLGTGPLQETQYF TGTGCCAGCAGCTTAGGGACAGGCCCTCTCCAAGAGACCCAGTACTTC
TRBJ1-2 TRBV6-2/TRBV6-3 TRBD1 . CASSFGDRAYGYTF TGTGCCAGCAGTTTTGGGGACAGGGCCTATGGCTACACCTTC
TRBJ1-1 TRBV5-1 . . CASSLVNTEAFF TGCGCCAGCAGCCTCGTGAACACTGAAGCTTTCTTT
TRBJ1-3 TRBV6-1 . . CASSATTGGSGNTIYF TGTGCCAGCAGTGCCACCACCGGAGGGTCCGGAAACACCATATATTTT
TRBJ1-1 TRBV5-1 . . CASSLEFGGLAEAFF TGCGCCAGCAGCTTGGAGTTTGGGGGGTTGGCTGAAGCTTTCTTT
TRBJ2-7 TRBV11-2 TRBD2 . CASSFRDRGGDEQYF TGTGCCAGCAGCTTCAGGGACCGCGGGGGGGACGAGCAGTACTTC
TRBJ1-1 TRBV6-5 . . CASSYPRGGIAEAFF TGTGCCAGCAGTTACCCCAGGGGAGGGATCGCTGAAGCTTTCTTT
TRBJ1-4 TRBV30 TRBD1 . CAWSGDRGQEKLFF TGTGCCTGGAGTGGGGACAGGGGACAGGAAAAACTGTTTTTT
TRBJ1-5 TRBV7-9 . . CASSLRENQPQHF TGTGCCAGCAGCCTGCGGGAAAATCAGCCCCAGCATTTT
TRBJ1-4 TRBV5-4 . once CASSLDQATLGEKLFF TGTGCCAGCAGCTTGGATCAGGCAACATTGGGAGAAAAACTGTTTTTT
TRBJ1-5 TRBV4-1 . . CASSQAGTATNQPQHF TGCGCCAGCAGCCAGGCGGGGACGGCTACTAATCAGCCCCAGCATTTT
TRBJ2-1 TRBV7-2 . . CASSLRGSGRPYNEQFF TGTGCCAGCAGCTTAAGGGGGAGCGGGCGACCCTACAATGAGCAGTTCTTC
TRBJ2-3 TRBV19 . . CASNSGRLISTDTQYF TGTGCCAGTAACTCGGGACGCCTAATAAGCACAGATACGCAGTATTTT
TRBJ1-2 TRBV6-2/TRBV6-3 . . CASSYGSGAKGYGYTF TGTGCCAGCAGTTACGGTTCAGGGGCGAAAGGGTATGGCTACACCTTC
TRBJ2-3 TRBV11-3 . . CASSPSTGGGADTQYF TGTGCCAGCAGCCCCTCCACAGGGGGGGGAGCAGATACGCAGTATTTT
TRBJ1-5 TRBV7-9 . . CASSLGPRNQPQHF TGTGCCAGCAGCTTAGGGCCCCGCAATCAGCCCCAGCATTTT
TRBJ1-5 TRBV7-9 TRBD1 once CASSTWDRNQPQHF TGTGCCAGCAGCACCTGGGACAGAAATCAGCCCCAGCATTTT
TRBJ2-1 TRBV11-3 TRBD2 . CASSLGTSGHNEQFF TGTGCCAGCAGCTTAGGGACTAGCGGGCACAATGAGCAGTTCTTC
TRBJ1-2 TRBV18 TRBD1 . CASSPSRGTEYGYTF TGTGCCAGCTCACCCTCCCGGGGGACAGAGTATGGCTACACCTTC
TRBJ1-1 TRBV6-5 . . CASSYGKMNTEAFF TGTGCCAGCAGTTACGGGAAGATGAACACTGAAGCTTTCTTT
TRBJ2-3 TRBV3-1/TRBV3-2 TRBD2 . CASSQPTSGITDTQYF TGTGCCAGCAGCCAGCCGACTAGCGGGATTACAGATACGCAGTATTTT
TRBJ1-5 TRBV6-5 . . CASSYSGGGPQHF TGTGCCAGCAGTTACTCAGGCGGTGGCCCCCAGCATTTT
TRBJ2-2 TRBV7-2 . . CASSQGGVTGELFF TGTGCCAGCAGTCAAGGAGGAGTCACCGGGGAGCTGTTTTTT
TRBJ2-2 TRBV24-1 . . CATSDYGGPTPTGELFF TGTGCCACCAGTGATTATGGCGGGCCTACCCCAACCGGGGAGCTGTTTTTT
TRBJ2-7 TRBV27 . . CASSSSYEQYF TGTGCCAGCAGCAGCTCCTACGAGCAGTACTTC
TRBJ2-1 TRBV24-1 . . CATSDSLGEQFF TGTGCCACCAGTGATTCGCTAGGTGAGCAGTTCTTC
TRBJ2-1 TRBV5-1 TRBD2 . CASSLAGGYYEQFF TGCGCCAGCAGCTTAGCGGGAGGGTATTATGAGCAGTTCTTC
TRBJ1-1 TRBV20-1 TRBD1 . CSASGGQGRTEAFF TGCAGTGCTAGTGGGGGACAGGGACGGACTGAAGCTTTCTTT
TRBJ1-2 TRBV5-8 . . CASLDYGYTF TGTGCCAGCCTGGACTATGGCTACACCTTC
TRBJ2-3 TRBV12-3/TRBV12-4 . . CASSLSRDTQYF TGTGCCAGCAGTTTAAGTCGGGATACGCAGTATTTT
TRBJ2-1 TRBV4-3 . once CASSQDETSYNEQFF TGCGCCAGCAGCCAAGATGAGACCTCCTACAATGAGCAGTTCTTC
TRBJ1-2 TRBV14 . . CASSQDWQYGYTF TGTGCCAGCAGCCAAGATTGGCAGTATGGCTACACCTTC
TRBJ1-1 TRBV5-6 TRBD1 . CASSPGQGTAEAFF TGTGCCAGCAGCCCAGGACAGGGGACGGCTGAAGCTTTCTTT
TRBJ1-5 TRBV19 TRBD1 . CASTPGGYNQPQHF TGTGCCAGTACCCCAGGGGGATACAATCAGCCCCAGCATTTT
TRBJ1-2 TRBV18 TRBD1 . CASSLATGGAGYTF TGTGCCAGCTCACTCGCGACAGGGGGTGCTGGCTACACCTTC